This T cell receptor (beta chain) was obtained from a study of blood T cell repertoires in COVID-19. Study-level information: The analysed material was cDNA or gDNA that came from T cells, B-cell-depleted T cells, or PBMCs.

The CDR3 spans 15 residues. CDR1 and CDR2 (germline): SGHTS, YDEGEE. V was shortened by 4 bases and J by 1 base, with 9 bases between the two germline ends. Study processing details: Amplification from reference gene primers served as the basis for estimated nucleated cell counts. Produced via immunoSEQ multiplex PCR; TCRdb's table is partial and in-frame only. The V and J calls and the clone size are those of that table, but D and trimming were determined from the DNA. Among fewer than 85,000 clones listed, around 80% were seen once. The rearrangement joins TRBV5-8 to TRBJ2-6; no firm D call. The receptor was isolated from a human donor in a cohort sampled during active COVID-19. Sequencing was carried out using peripheral blood. The CDR3: CASSRHPSGANVLTF. The CDR3 nucleotides are TGTGCCAGCAGCAGACATCCGTCTGGGGCCAACGTCCTGACTTTC.